A selection of T cell receptor beta chains follows, all from one sample in a study of PD-L1 blockade in urothelial cancer. The repertoire was sequenced with immunoSEQ multiplex PCR; TCRdb's copy has only in-frame clones and lacks some. Of 56,000 or so clones in the sample, around 84% were seen once. The sample consisted of PBMCs, taken around atezolizumab (anti-PD-L1) treatment. The receptor source for this set is a man aged 50 to 60 with urothelial cancer. Both conserved end residues are part of each CDR3. Fields, in order: CDR3 DNA, CDR3 protein, V gene, clone size, J gene, D gene. A D gene is named only where the DNA matches it firmly. Expanded clones get a size class; other rows say once, few or many, or leave the size out.

CDR3nt: TGTGCCAGCAGTACTTACAGGGCCTCCTATGGCTACACCTTC
CDR3aa: CASSTYRASYGYTF
v_gene: TRBV28
abundance: .
j_gene: TRBJ1-2
d_gene: .

CDR3nt: TGCGCCAGCAGTATCACTAGCGGCAATGAGCAGTTCTTC
CDR3aa: CASSITSGNEQFF
v_gene: TRBV5-1
abundance: once
j_gene: TRBJ2-1
d_gene: TRBD2

CDR3nt: TGTGCCTGGAGTGAACCCCCCCTAGCGGGATTGGACACCGGGGAGCTGTTTTTT
CDR3aa: CAWSEPPLAGLDTGELFF
v_gene: TRBV30
abundance: .
j_gene: TRBJ2-2
d_gene: TRBD2

CDR3nt: TGTGCCATCAGTGATCCCCGAAGCGTCGGCGCAGATACGCAGTATTTT
CDR3aa: CAISDPRSVGADTQYF
v_gene: TRBV10-3
abundance: .
j_gene: TRBJ2-3
d_gene: .

CDR3nt: TGTGCCACCTCGGAGCTAGCGGGCACAGATACGCAGTATTTT
CDR3aa: CATSELAGTDTQYF
v_gene: TRBV13
abundance: .
j_gene: TRBJ2-3
d_gene: TRBD2

CDR3nt: TGTGCCAGAAGCTTGTATTGGGACAGGTGCTACAATGAGCAGTTCTTC
CDR3aa: CARSLYWDRCYNEQFF
v_gene: TRBV5-3
abundance: .
j_gene: TRBJ2-1
d_gene: TRBD1

CDR3nt: TGCGCCAGCAGCCAAGAAGCCACAGGGGGGATACATGGCTACACCTTC
CDR3aa: CASSQEATGGIHGYTF
v_gene: TRBV4-1
abundance: .
j_gene: TRBJ1-2
d_gene: TRBD1

CDR3nt: TGTGCCACCAGCAGAATCTCTTCAACTAATGAAAAACTGTTTTTT
CDR3aa: CATSRISSTNEKLFF
v_gene: TRBV15
abundance: .
j_gene: TRBJ1-4
d_gene: .

CDR3nt: TGCGCCAGCACAGGGGACAGCACTAATGAAAAACTGTTTTTT
CDR3aa: CASTGDSTNEKLFF
v_gene: TRBV5-1
abundance: .
j_gene: TRBJ1-4
d_gene: TRBD1

CDR3nt: TGTGCCAGCAGTGAATATGGGACAAATAGCAATCAGCCCCAGCATTTT
CDR3aa: CASSEYGTNSNQPQHF
v_gene: TRBV2
abundance: once
j_gene: TRBJ1-5
d_gene: .

CDR3nt: TGTGCCAGCAGCTGGGACAGGGCGACCTATGGCTACACCTTC
CDR3aa: CASSWDRATYGYTF
v_gene: TRBV6-6
abundance: .
j_gene: TRBJ1-2
d_gene: TRBD1

CDR3nt: TGTGCCAGCAGTTCGAAGACTAGCGGCCTCGATGAGCAGTTCTTC
CDR3aa: CASSSKTSGLDEQFF
v_gene: TRBV27
abundance: few
j_gene: TRBJ2-1
d_gene: TRBD2

CDR3nt: TGTGCCAGCAGCTACCGGGACAGGCACCAAGAGACCCAGTACTTC
CDR3aa: CASSYRDRHQETQYF
v_gene: TRBV7-9
abundance: .
j_gene: TRBJ2-5
d_gene: TRBD1

CDR3nt: TGTGCCAGCAGTGAAGACAGGGGGGATACTGAAGCTTTCTTT
CDR3aa: CASSEDRGDTEAFF
v_gene: TRBV6-1
abundance: .
j_gene: TRBJ1-1
d_gene: TRBD1

CDR3nt: TGTGCCAGCAGTTACATGAGGGCCGTAAACGAGCAGTACTTC
CDR3aa: CASSYMRAVNEQYF
v_gene: TRBV6-6
abundance: .
j_gene: TRBJ2-7
d_gene: .

CDR3nt: TGTGCCAGTAGTATTATACTAGCGGGAGATACGCAGTATTTT
CDR3aa: CASSIILAGDTQYF
v_gene: TRBV19
abundance: .
j_gene: TRBJ2-3
d_gene: TRBD2

CDR3nt: TGTGCCAGCAACGTGCAGGGGCCGAATTCACCCCTCCACTTT
CDR3aa: CASNVQGPNSPLHF
v_gene: TRBV27
abundance: few
j_gene: TRBJ1-6
d_gene: .

CDR3nt: TGTGCCAGCACCCGGGGCACCGGGGAGCTGTTTTTT
CDR3aa: CASTRGTGELFF
v_gene: TRBV28
abundance: .
j_gene: TRBJ2-2
d_gene: .

CDR3nt: TGTGCCAGCAGTGAGTCACGGGAGGGGCAGTTCTTC
CDR3aa: CASSESREGQFF
v_gene: TRBV2
abundance: .
j_gene: TRBJ2-1
d_gene: TRBD2

CDR3nt: TGTGCCAGCAGCTTGGAGGACAGGGACAACGGGGAGCTGTTTTTT
CDR3aa: CASSLEDRDNGELFF
v_gene: TRBV5-6
abundance: .
j_gene: TRBJ2-2
d_gene: TRBD1

CDR3nt: TGTGCCAGCAGCGGAAAGACGAGGGAGACCCAGTACTTC
CDR3aa: CASSGKTRETQYF
v_gene: TRBV5-4
abundance: .
j_gene: TRBJ2-5
d_gene: .